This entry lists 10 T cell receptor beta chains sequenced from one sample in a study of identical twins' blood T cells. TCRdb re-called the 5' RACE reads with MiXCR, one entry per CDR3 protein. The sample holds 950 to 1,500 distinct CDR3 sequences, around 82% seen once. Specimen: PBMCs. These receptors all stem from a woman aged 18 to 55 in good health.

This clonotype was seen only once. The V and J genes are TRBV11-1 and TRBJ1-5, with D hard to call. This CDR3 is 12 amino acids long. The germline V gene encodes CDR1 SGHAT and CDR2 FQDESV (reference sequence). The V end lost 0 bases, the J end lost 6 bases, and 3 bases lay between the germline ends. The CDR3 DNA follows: TGTGCCAGCAGCTTAGCGAGTCAGCCCCAGCATTTT. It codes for CASSLASQPQHF.

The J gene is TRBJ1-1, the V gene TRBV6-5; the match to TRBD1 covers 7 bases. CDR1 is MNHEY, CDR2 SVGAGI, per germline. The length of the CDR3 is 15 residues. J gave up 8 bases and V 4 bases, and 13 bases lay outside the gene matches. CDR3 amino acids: CASSSLVEGASEAFF. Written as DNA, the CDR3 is TGTGCCAGCAGTTCCCTTGTGGAGGGGGCTTCCGAAGCTTTCTTT.

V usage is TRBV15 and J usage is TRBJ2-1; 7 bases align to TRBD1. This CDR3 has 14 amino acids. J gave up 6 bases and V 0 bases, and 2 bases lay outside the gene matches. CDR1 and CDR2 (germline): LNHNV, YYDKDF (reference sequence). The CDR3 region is CATSRDSGGNEQFF. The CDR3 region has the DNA TGTGCCACCAGCAGAGATTCAGGGGGCAATGAGCAGTTCTTC.

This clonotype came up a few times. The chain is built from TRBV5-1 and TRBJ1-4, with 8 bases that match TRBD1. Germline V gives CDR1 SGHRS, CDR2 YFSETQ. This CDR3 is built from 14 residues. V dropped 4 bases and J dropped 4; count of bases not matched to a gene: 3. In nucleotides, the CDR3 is TGCGCCAGCAGCCCGGGACAGGTTAATGAAAAACTGTTTTTT. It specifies CASSPGQVNEKLFF.

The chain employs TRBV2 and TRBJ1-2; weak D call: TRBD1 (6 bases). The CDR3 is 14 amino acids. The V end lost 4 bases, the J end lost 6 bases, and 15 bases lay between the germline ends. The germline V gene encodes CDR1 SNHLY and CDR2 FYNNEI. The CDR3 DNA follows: TGTGCCAGCAGTGCGCAGGGGAAGTTCGATGGCTACACCTTC. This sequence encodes CASSAQGKFDGYTF.

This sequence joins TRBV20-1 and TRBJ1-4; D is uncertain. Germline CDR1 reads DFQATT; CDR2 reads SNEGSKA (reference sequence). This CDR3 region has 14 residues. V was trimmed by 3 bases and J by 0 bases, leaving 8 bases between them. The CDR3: CSARLLATNEKLFF. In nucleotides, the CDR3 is TGCAGTGCTAGGTTACTTGCAACTAATGAAAAACTGTTTTTT.

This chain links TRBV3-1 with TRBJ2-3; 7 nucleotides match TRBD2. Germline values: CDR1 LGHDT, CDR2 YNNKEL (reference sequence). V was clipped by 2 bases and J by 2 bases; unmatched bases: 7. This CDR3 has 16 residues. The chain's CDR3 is CASSQSPSGYTDTQYF. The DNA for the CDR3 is TGTGCCAGCAGCCAAAGCCCTAGCGGATACACAGATACGCAGTATTTT.

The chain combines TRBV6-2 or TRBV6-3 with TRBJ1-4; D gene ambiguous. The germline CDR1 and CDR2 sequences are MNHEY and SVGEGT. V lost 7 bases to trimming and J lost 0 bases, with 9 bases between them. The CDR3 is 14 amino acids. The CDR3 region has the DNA TGTGCCAGCATGCGGGGTGCAACTAATGAAAAACTGTTTTTT. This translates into CASMRGATNEKLFF.

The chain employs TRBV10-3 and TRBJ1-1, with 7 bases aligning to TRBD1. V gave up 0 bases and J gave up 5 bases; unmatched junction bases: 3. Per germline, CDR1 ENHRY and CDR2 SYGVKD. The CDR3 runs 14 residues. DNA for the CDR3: TGTGCCATCAGTGAGTCAGGGGGCTGGACTGAAGCTTTCTTT. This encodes CAISESGGWTEAFF.

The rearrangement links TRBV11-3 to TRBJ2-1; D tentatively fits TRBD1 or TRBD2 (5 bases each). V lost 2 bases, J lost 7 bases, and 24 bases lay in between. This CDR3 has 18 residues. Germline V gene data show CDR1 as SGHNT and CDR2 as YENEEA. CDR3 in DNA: TGTGCCAGCAGCTTACATCTTATGGGACCCACGAGGGATAATGAGCAGTTCTTC. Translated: CASSLHLMGPTRDNEQFF.